This T cell receptor (beta chain) was identified during a study of Ad26.COV2.S vaccination and SARS-CoV-2 variants. Whole-study results and caveats: Spike-specific responses of CD8+ and CD4+ T cells were reported to display substantial breadth after vaccination.

Treatment indicated: roughly 18 received Ad26.COV2.S at low or high dose, single or two shots; about 5 received placebo; per-sample allocation not given. Each sample was drawn 63 days after the first injection (of vaccine or placebo). It was an adult aged 18-55 years in Boston who was the donor. This vaccine is an Ad26 vector that expresses the Wuhan-strain SARS-CoV-2 spike. As regards this clone: Its specificity is unknown.

Libraries were prepared by immunoSEQ multiplex PCR; TCRdb keeps only in-frame clonotypes and omits some of them. The sample consists of approximately 420,000 clones, around 89% of them appearing once. Germline V lookup: CDR1 MNHEY, CDR2 SMNVEV (reference sequence). CDR3 size: 13 residues. Trimming pared 5 bases from V and 2 bases from J, leaving 9 bases between. The source is a person aged 18-60 years who received the Ad26.COV2.S COVID-19 vaccine or a placebo. The material sequenced was peripheral blood, taken in a trial of Ad26.COV2.S vaccine versus placebo. The chain employs TRBV27 and TRBJ1-2; D remains ambiguous. CDR3 sequence reads: CASSRFGNYGYTF. The CDR3 coding sequence is TGTGCCAGCAGTCGCTTCGGGAACTATGGCTACACCTTC.